This passage covers 6 T cell receptor beta chains from one sample sequenced in a study of beta chain features in type 1 diabetes (dated by TCRdb to 2017 to 2018). The library came from the immunoSEQ multiplex PCR assay. The entire amount of isolated RNA was reverse transcribed using the High Capacity cDNA Reverse Transcription Kit, so the sequenced TCRB transcripts were expressed ones. TCRdb retrieved this table from immuneACCESS and kept in-frame rearrangements only. Not all clones are present; in checked studies, unresolved V genes account for under half, and no reason is known for the remainder. The sample profile shows around 340,000 clones; 7.5% to 9% of them were found once. The ten top clones hold less than 0.45% of the sample. The material sequenced was central memory CD4+ T cells from blood. All receptors derive from a woman in her late teens or twenties in good health.

This clone turned up a few times. V usage is TRBV6-1 and J usage is TRBJ2-1; TRBD2 matches at 7 bases. Per germline, CDR1 MNHNS and CDR2 SASEGT. With V trimmed by 6 bases and J by 8 bases, 7 bases remained unmatched. The CDR3 sequence is 13 residues long. The CDR3 loop is CASSRRGRDEQFF. The CDR3 coding sequence is TGTGCCAGCAGCCGACGAGGGAGGGATGAGCAGTTCTTC.

This clone has a count of ten or more. The chain joins TRBV10-3 to TRBJ1-2; 7 bases agree with TRBD1. The V gene's germline CDR1 is ENHRY and CDR2 SYGVKD. CDR3 size: 16 residues. With 0 bases clipped from V and 0 bases from J, the junction kept 4 bases outside the gene matches. CDR3 coding DNA: TGTGCCATCAGTGAGTCGAGACAGGGAGCTAACTATGGCTACACCTTC. Its translation: CAISESRQGANYGYTF.

This clone was counted ten times or more. The chain carries TRBV28 and TRBJ2-7; D ambiguous. The CDR3 runs 13 residues. Germline CDR1 and CDR2: MDHEN and SYDVKM. The ends were cut back, 8 bases at V and 4 bases at J, with 15 bases in the middle. CDR3: CASALTIFYEQYF. Written as DNA, the CDR3 is TGTGCCAGCGCCCTTACTATTTTTTACGAGCAGTACTTC.

This clone came up a few times. The chain links TRBV28 to TRBJ2-3; 7 nucleotides line up with TRBD1. V dropped 5 bases and J dropped 6; count of bases not matched to a gene: 5. Germline V gene data show CDR1 as MDHEN and CDR2 as SYDVKM. The CDR3 loop spans 13 amino acids. As DNA, the CDR3 is TGTGCCAGCAGTCTACAGGGGCAGGATACGCAGTATTTT. This encodes CASSLQGQDTQYF.

The chain carries TRBV7-2 and TRBJ2-7; D possibly uses TRBD1 or TRBD2 (5 bases each). Trimming shortened V by 1 base and J by 13 bases, and 14 bases separated the two germline ends. The CDR3 loop spans 12 amino acids. Germline assignment: CDR1 SGHTA and CDR2 FQGNSA. CDR3 in DNA: TGTGCCAGCAGCTTAGTCGGGGCAGAGTTATACTTC. Its translation is CASSLVGAELYF.

Only a few counts were recorded for this clone. The V call is TRBV7-2, the J call TRBJ1-1, with D possibly matching TRBD1 (5 bases). This CDR3 comprises 14 residues. V was cut by 6 bases and J by 4 bases, with 15 bases left in between. Per the germline V gene, CDR1 is SGHTA and CDR2 is FQGNSA. CDR3 nucleotides: TGTGCCAGCAGACTCCAGGGCAGGAGCACTGAAGCTTTCTTT. This sequence encodes CASRLQGRSTEAFF.